Below, 18 T cell receptor beta chains from the same sample are listed, as sequenced in a study of Graves' ophthalmopathy and Graves' hyperthyroidism (dated by TCRdb to the late 2010s). For sequencing, an Illumina HiSeq 2000 was employed. TCR beta CDR3 regions were amplified from RNA transcripts for repertoire sequencing. HTBI primers and the Qiagen OneStep RT-PCR kit were used in a first-round RT-PCR, which was followed by a second-round multiplex PCR, size selection and purification. TCRdb took the public reads, trimmed them with fastp at Q25, ran MiXCR for clone calling and kept in-frame beta chains. Records with the same CDR3 protein are collapsed into one entry carrying the most frequent genes and DNA. Recorded for this sample are just over 400,000 distinct CDR3 sequences; under 25% of them occurred a single time. The leading ten clones occupy 2.5% to 3% of the sample. Material for sequencing was peripheral blood. Receptor source: a woman under 30 with stable Graves' hyperthyroidism. Donor details come from another sample of the same person, matched by shared clones.

As to this clonotype: With a much larger clone just one base away, this may be a read error. V gene TRBV11-2 combines with J gene TRBJ2-2, with D hard to call. The CDR3 covers 14 residues. Germline loops: CDR1 SGHAT, CDR2 FQNNGV. The V end lost 9 bases, the J end lost 6 bases, and 17 bases lay between the germline ends. CDR3 loop: CARSPRRVSGELFF. CDR3 in DNA: TGTGCCAGAAGCCCCCGACGGGTGTCCGGGGAGCTGTTTTTT. Filled out from reference TRBV11-2 and TRBJ2-2, the complete variable domain reads EAGVAQSPRYKIIEKRQSVAFWCNPISGHATLYWYQQILGQGPKLLIQFQNNGVVDDSQLPKDRFSAERLKGVDSTLKIQPAKLEDSAVYLCARSPRRVSGELFFGEGSRLTVL.

J is TRBJ1-6 and V is TRBV2; TRBD1 agrees at 8 bases. Germline-derived CDR1 and CDR2 are SNHLY and FYNNEI. V trimming: 6 bases; J trimming: 7 bases; junction bases outside the gene matches: 5. CDR3 size: 14 residues. This CDR3 reads CASSGGTGNSPLHF. CDR3 nucleotides: TGTGCCAGCAGCGGCGGGACAGGAAATTCACCCCTCCACTTT. Full variable domain (outside the CDR3, taken from reference TRBV2 and TRBJ1-6): EPEVTQTPSHQVTQMGQEVILRCVPISNHLYFYWYRQILGQKVEFLVSFYNNEISEKSEIFDDQFSVERPDGSNFTLKIRSTKLEDSAMYFCASSGGTGNSPLHFGNGTRLTVT.

This clonotype came up a few times. The chain employs TRBV10-3 and TRBJ2-1; D is possibly TRBD1 (5 bases). V lost 8 bases and J lost 0, with 14 bases in between. The CDR3 extends over 15 amino acids. Germline V lookup: CDR1 ENHRY, CDR2 SYGVKD. CDR3 protein: CAISPGQNSYNEQFF. The CDR3 nucleotides are TGTGCCATCTCCCCAGGGCAGAACTCCTACAATGAGCAGTTCTTC.

V gene TRBV7-8 combines with J gene TRBJ1-1; D remains ambiguous. The germline CDR1 and CDR2 sequences are SGHVS and FQNEAQ. V dropped 4 bases and J dropped 0 bases, with 15 bases sitting between them. The CDR3 is 16 amino acids. CDR3 sequence: CASSSKGRDLNTEAFF. The CDR3 DNA sequence: TGTGCCAGCAGCTCGAAAGGGCGGGATCTGAACACTGAAGCTTTCTTT.

This clonotype appeared many times. The CDR3 sequence is CASTKAPSRPGETQYF. The CDR3 DNA reads TGTGCCAGCACTAAGGCTCCCTCTAGGCCGGGTGAGACCCAGTACTTC. The chain employs TRBV2 and TRBJ2-5; no firm D call. Germline lookup yields CDR1 SNHLY and CDR2 FYNNEI. V was trimmed by 7 bases and J by 5 bases, leaving 23 bases between them. The CDR3 contains 16 residues. The entire variable domain, with the rest obtained from reference TRBV2 and TRBJ2-5, is as follows: EPEVTQTPSHQVTQMGQEVILRCVPISNHLYFYWYRQILGQKVEFLVSFYNNEISEKSEIFDDQFSVERPDGSNFTLKIRSTKLEDSAMYFCASTKAPSRPGETQYFGPGTRLLVL.

The V gene is TRBV6-1, the J gene TRBJ2-7; 8 bases match TRBD2. J was trimmed by 2 bases and V by 6 bases; bases with no gene match: 9. CDR1 MNHNS and CDR2 SASEGT come from the germline V gene. The CDR3 totals 15 residues. The CDR3 DNA reads TGTGCCAGCAGCCGCGGGGGGACACCAACCTACGAGCAGTACTTC. Its translation: CASSRGGTPTYEQYF.

This clonotype was detected many times. The chain employs TRBV12-3 or TRBV12-4 and TRBJ2-5; D is undetermined. CDR3 length: 13 amino acids. V lost 6 bases to trimming and J lost 2 bases, with 10 bases between them. Written as DNA, the CDR3 is TGTGCCAGCAGCTTTTACTTGCAAGAGACCCAGTACTTC. Its protein product is CASSFYLQETQYF.

This clonotype was observed a handful of times. The rearrangement links TRBV24-1 to TRBJ1-1; possibly TRBD1 for D (6 bases). The germline V and J ends were trimmed by 4 bases and 3 bases, with 8 bases remaining between them. Germline V gene sequence: CDR1 KGHDR, CDR2 SFDVKD. The CDR3 has 13 residues. CDR3 residues: CATSEGGYTEAFF. In DNA form, the CDR3 reads TGTGCCACCAGTGAAGGGGGGTACACTGAAGCTTTCTTT.

V usage is TRBV4-1 and J usage is TRBJ1-5; no firm D call. CDR1 is MGHRA, CDR2 YSYEKL, per germline. V dropped 1 base and J dropped 4 bases, with 8 bases sitting between them. CDR3 length equals 14 residues. CDR3 in DNA: TGCGCCAGCAGCCAAGGGCAGACTAATCAGCCCCAGCATTTT. It yields the protein CASSQGQTNQPQHF.

This clonotype has ten or more counts. The chain recombines TRBV20-1 with TRBJ2-7; tentative D call: TRBD1 (5 bases). The CDR3 consists of 12 residues. Trimming pared 4 bases from V and 3 bases from J, leaving 10 bases between. Per germline, CDR1 DFQATT and CDR2 SNEGSKA (reference sequence). In DNA form, the CDR3 reads TGCAGTGCTACTTCCAGGGTCTACGAGCAGTACTTC. It yields the protein CSATSRVYEQYF.

This clonotype was observed many times. Sequence at one end of the junction differs from germline and may be a read error. This rearrangement joins TRBV15 to TRBJ2-4; D may be TRBD1 (6 bases). The CDR3 spans 14 residues. Germline CDR1 is LNHNV and CDR2 is YYDKDF (reference sequence). The CDR3 region is CATSGDRSQNIQYF. In DNA, the CDR3 is TGTGCCACCAGCGGAGACAGGTCCCAAAACATTCAGTACTTC.

This clonotype was recorded at least ten times. The chain couples TRBV2 to TRBJ1-1; D is perhaps TRBD1 (6 bases). CDR1 and CDR2 from the germline V gene are SNHLY and FYNNEI. This CDR3 has 14 amino acids. Deletions cut 6 bases from V and 4 bases from J, with 15 bases between. This CDR3 reads CASSRQVGGTEAFF. CDR3 bases: TGTGCCAGCAGCCGACAGGTGGGGGGCACTGAAGCTTTCTTT.

There are many counts of this clonotype. The V and J genes are TRBV20-1 and TRBJ2-7; TRBD2 is a possible D gene (6 bases). The germline V gene encodes CDR1 DFQATT and CDR2 SNEGSKA (reference sequence). The CDR3 covers 15 residues. V was trimmed by 1 base and J by 7 bases, leaving 20 bases between them. Written as DNA, the CDR3 is TGCAGTGCTAGAGCCTCAGTAGCGGAATCAGGGGAGCAGTACTTC. It yields the protein CSARASVAESGEQYF.

As regards this clonotype: One end of the junction is discordant with germline, which a read error may explain. The V call is TRBV12-3 or TRBV12-4, the J call TRBJ1-3; D call uncertain. This CDR3 is 13 amino acids long. Here the CDR3 DNA reads TGTGCCAGCAGTTTAGACTCTGGAAACACCATGTATTTT. Amino acids: CASSLDSGNTMYF.

This clonotype was recorded many times. The chain joins TRBV6-2 or TRBV6-3 to TRBJ2-7; 9 positions match TRBD2. The germline V gene has CDR1 MNHEY and CDR2 SVGEGT. V trimming: 2 bases; J trimming: 3 bases; junction bases outside the gene matches: 5. The CDR3 extends over 15 amino acids. The CDR3 bases are TGTGCCAGCAGTTACAGGCTAGCGGGGAGCTACGAGCAGTACTTC. Protein sequence: CASSYRLAGSYEQYF.

At least ten counts were recorded for this clonotype. Mismatch with germline at one junction end may stem from a read error. This sequence joins TRBV28 and TRBJ2-7, with 15 nucleotides matching TRBD2. CDR1 and CDR2 (germline): MDHEN, SYDVKM. The CDR3 is 14 residues long. CDR3 loop: CASTMGLAGGPRDF. For the CDR3, the DNA is TGTGCCAGCACCATGGGACTAGCGGGAGGTCCCCGGGACTTC.

This clonotype has a count of ten or more. The chain has TRBV10-3 and TRBJ2-7; tentatively, D is TRBD1 (5 bases). The CDR3 has 12 residues. Trimming cost V 3 bases and J 9 bases, with 12 bases left between them. Per the germline V gene, CDR1 is ENHRY and CDR2 is SYGVKD. Here the CDR3 DNA reads TGTGCCATCAGTGAAGCCAGGCAGGGGCAGTACTTC. This translates into CAISEARQGQYF.

A few counts support this clonotype. The CDR3 here is CASRDRGGRNYGYTF. The CDR3 DNA is TGTGCCAGCAGGGACAGGGGAGGACGAAACTATGGCTACACCTTC. This chain joins TRBV12-3 or TRBV12-4 and TRBJ1-2; the match to TRBD1 covers 9 bases. The CDR3 length is 15 residues. V gave up 6 bases and J gave up 2 bases; unmatched junction bases: 7.